Following are 31 T cell receptor beta chains from one sample sequenced in a study of glioma-infiltrating T cells after dendritic cell vaccination. The sample's time point: after dendritic cell vaccination, including at tumor progression/relapse. Profiled with immunoSEQ multiplex PCR; TCRdb holds only in-frame clones, not every one. In the table there are approximately 93,000 clones, around 85% of which are singletons. The sample was blood, taken after dendritic cell vaccination. These receptors were obtained from a human donor with glioblastoma.

The genes are TRBV2 and TRBJ2-6; D not resolved. The CDR3 runs to 14 residues. V lost 5 bases and J 0 bases, leaving 5 bases between the germline ends. Germline V gene lookup returns CDR1 SNHLY and CDR2 FYNNEI. The CDR3 sequence: CASSFLSGANVLTF. CDR3 DNA sequence: TGTGCCAGCAGTTTCCTCTCTGGGGCCAACGTCCTGACTTTC. Supplemented by reference TRBV2 and TRBJ2-6, the full variable domain reads EPEVTQTPSHQVTQMGQEVILRCVPISNHLYFYWYRQILGQKVEFLVSFYNNEISEKSEIFDDQFSVERPDGSNFTLKIRSTKLEDSAMYFCASSFLSGANVLTFGAGSRLTVL.

The genes are TRBV6-5 and TRBJ1-2; TRBD1 aligns across 9 bases. After removal of 2 bases from V and 5 bases from J, the junction contained 9 bases not matched to a gene. Germline CDR1 reads MNHEY; CDR2 reads SVGAGI. CDR3 length equals 16 residues. The CDR3: CASSYGPGQGRYGYTF. The CDR3, as DNA: TGTGCCAGCAGTTACGGGCCGGGACAGGGAAGGTATGGCTACACCTTC.

The gene calls are TRBV19 and TRBJ1-2; TRBD1 is a possible D gene (5 bases). The V gene's germline CDR1 is LNHDA and CDR2 SQIVND (reference sequence). The CDR3 has 13 residues. Trimming took 5 bases from V and 4 from J, leaving 11 bases between them. In DNA form, the CDR3 reads TGTGCCAGTAGTCCCGAGACAGCCTATGGCTACACCTTC. It yields the protein CASSPETAYGYTF. The variable domain in full, completed from reference TRBV19 and TRBJ1-2, reads DGGITQSPKYLFRKEGQNVTLSCEQNLNHDAMYWYRQDPGQGLRLIYYSQIVNDFQKGDIAEGYSVSREKKESFPLTVTSAQKNPTAFYLCASSPETAYGYTFGSGTRLTVV.

V and J are TRBV7-2 and TRBJ1-3; 7 positions agree with TRBD1. CDR1 and CDR2 from the germline V gene are SGHTA and FQGNSA. V lost 5 bases and J lost 2; bases outside the gene matches: 6. This CDR3 has 15 amino acids. The DNA for the CDR3 is TGTGCCAGCAGCGCCCCAGGGGGTCCTGGAAACACCATATATTTT. It translates to CASSAPGGPGNTIYF. The whole variable domain, filled in from reference TRBV7-2 and TRBJ1-3, reads GAGVSQSPSNKVTEKGKDVELRCDPISGHTALYWYRQSLGQGLEFLIYFQGNSAPDKSGLPSDRFSAERTGGSVSTLTIQRTQQEDSAVYLCASSAPGGPGNTIYFGEGSWLTVV.

The chain employs TRBV7-2 and TRBJ2-1; 8 positions agree with TRBD2. CDR1 SGHTA and CDR2 FQGNSA come from the germline V gene. CDR3 size: 14 residues. After removal of 5 bases from V and 8 bases from J, the junction contained 8 bases not matched to a gene. CDR3 sequence (DNA): TGTGCCAGCAGCCCACAGCGGGAGTCCCATGAGCAGTTCTTC. This gives the protein CASSPQRESHEQFF. The full variable domain, completed using reference TRBV7-2 and TRBJ2-1, is GAGVSQSPSNKVTEKGKDVELRCDPISGHTALYWYRQSLGQGLEFLIYFQGNSAPDKSGLPSDRFSAERTGGSVSTLTIQRTQQEDSAVYLCASSPQRESHEQFFGPGTRLTVL.

This rearrangement joins TRBV28 to TRBJ2-7, with 12 bases identical to TRBD2. After removal of 2 bases from V and 3 bases from J, the junction contained 14 bases not matched to a gene. Germline CDR1 reads MDHEN; CDR2 reads SYDVKM. The CDR3 loop spans 19 amino acids. The CDR3 DNA reads TGTGCCAGCAGTTTAGGGCTCGGGCTAGCGGGAGGGTATCTCTACGAGCAGTACTTC. Its translation is CASSLGLGLAGGYLYEQYF.

The chain carries TRBV6-4 and TRBJ2-2; TRBD1 matches 9 bases. Germline CDR1 reads MRHNA; CDR2 reads SNTAGT. The length of the CDR3 is 15 residues. With 2 bases clipped from V and 6 bases from J, the junction kept 4 bases outside the gene matches. The CDR3: CASSDGTGGPGELFF. The CDR3 DNA sequence: TGTGCCAGCAGTGACGGCACAGGGGGCCCCGGGGAGCTGTTTTTT.

A few counts support this clone. The gene calls are TRBV19 and TRBJ2-7; D is possibly TRBD1 (6 bases). V lost 5 bases and J lost 2, with 16 bases in between. The CDR3 length is 15 residues. The V gene's germline CDR1 is LNHDA and CDR2 SQIVND (reference sequence). The CDR3 loop is CASSRDMTGTYEQYF. The CDR3 nucleotides read TGTGCCAGTAGTCGGGACATGACAGGAACCTACGAGCAGTACTTC.

In its sample, this clone was seen a few times. V and J are TRBV5-4 and TRBJ2-7; 12 positions match TRBD1. CDR3 length equals 15 residues. CDR1 and CDR2 (germline): SGHNT, YYREEE (reference sequence). The V and J ends lost 3 bases and 7 bases, in that order; junction bases with no gene match: 8. CDR3 in DNA: TGTGCCAGCAGCTCCGGGACAGGGGGCTATCGGGAGCAGTACTTC. This gives the protein CASSSGTGGYREQYF.

This clone was seen a single time. The V call is TRBV6-1, the J call TRBJ1-2; D may be TRBD1 (5 bases). Trimming stripped 5 bases from V and 8 bases from J, with 15 bases between. Germline CDR1 is MNHNS and CDR2 is SASEGT. This CDR3 contains 13 residues. The CDR3 DNA follows: TGTGCCAGCAGTAACGACGGGGGAAGGGGCTACACCTTC. Translating it yields CASSNDGGRGYTF.

The chain is built from TRBV6-5 and TRBJ2-7; perhaps TRBD2 as D (6 bases). This CDR3 comprises 12 residues. Per the germline V gene, CDR1 is MNHEY and CDR2 is SVGAGI. Between the trimmed V and J ends, which lost 10 bases and 3 bases, there was a span of 13 bases. CDR3 in amino acids: CATQRVSYEQYF. In nucleotides, the CDR3 is TGTGCCACCCAGCGGGTGAGCTACGAGCAGTACTTC.

The DNA for the CDR3 is TGTGCCAGCAGTTACTCACAACGGGATGGCTACACCTTC. Translating gives CASSYSQRDGYTF. V and J are TRBV6-5 and TRBJ1-2; D ambiguous. V shed 0 bases and J shed 6 bases, with 8 bases lying between them. The CDR3 sequence is 13 residues long. Germline assignment: CDR1 MNHEY and CDR2 SVGAGI.

The V and J genes are TRBV7-2 and TRBJ1-2, with 7 bases identical to TRBD1. The CDR3 extends over 15 amino acids. Germline CDR1 reads SGHTA; CDR2 reads FQGNSA. The junction had 5 bases not matched to a gene; V was cut back by 1 base and J by 3 bases. CDR3 sequence: CASSLDRQGYYGYTF. CDR3 nucleotides: TGTGCCAGCAGCTTAGACCGACAGGGTTACTATGGCTACACCTTC.

This clone was counted once. The rearrangement links TRBV10-3 to TRBJ2-5; a weak D match, TRBD1 (6 bases). The V end was cut by 2 bases, the J end by 5 bases, with 9 bases between. Germline assignment: CDR1 ENHRY and CDR2 SYGVKD. This CDR3 spans 13 amino acids. The CDR3: CAISEQGPETQYF. The CDR3 region has the DNA TGTGCCATCAGTGAGCAGGGGCCCGAGACCCAGTACTTC.

The chain joins TRBV7-2 to TRBJ2-7, with 7 nucleotides matching TRBD2. This CDR3 spans 14 amino acids. Per the germline V gene, CDR1 is SGHTA and CDR2 is FQGNSA. V was pared by 8 bases and J by 0 bases, with 7 bases of the junction left unmatched. CDR3 nucleotide sequence: TGTGCCAGCGGGGGGGACGTCAACTCCTACGAGCAGTACTTC. Its protein product is CASGGDVNSYEQYF.

This clone was counted a few times. V gene TRBV2 combines with J gene TRBJ1-4; D remains unclear. Trimming cost V 2 bases and J 8 bases, with 15 bases left between them. This CDR3 region has 15 residues. Germline values: CDR1 SNHLY, CDR2 FYNNEI. The CDR3 loop reads CASSESRAMWEKLFF. Here the CDR3 DNA reads TGTGCCAGCAGTGAATCGAGGGCTATGTGGGAAAAACTGTTTTTT.

This clone appeared once. This sequence joins TRBV6-6 and TRBJ1-5; no clear D gene. There are 12 residues in the CDR3. Germline CDR1 MNHNY, CDR2 SVGAGI (reference sequence). Trimming shortened V by 8 bases and J by 0 bases, and 5 bases separated the two germline ends. CDR3 region: CASRYSNQPQHF. CDR3 in DNA: TGTGCCAGCCGGTATAGCAATCAGCCCCAGCATTTT.

The chain has TRBV15 and TRBJ1-2; possible D gene TRBD1, 5 bases. Germline V gene lookup returns CDR1 LNHNV and CDR2 YYDKDF (reference sequence). Trimming stripped 3 bases from V and 8 bases from J, with 19 bases between. The length of the CDR3 is 15 residues. The CDR3, as DNA: TGTGCCACCAGCAGGGACCTAGAATTAAACAGGGGCTACACCTTC. As protein: CATSRDLELNRGYTF. Full variable domain (remainder filled in from reference TRBV15 and TRBJ1-2): DAMVIQNPRYQVTQFGKPVTLSCSQTLNHNVMYWYQQKSSQAPKLLFHYYDKDFNNEADTPDNFQSRRPNTSFCFLDIRSPGLGDTAMYLCATSRDLELNRGYTFGSGTRLTVV.

The V gene is TRBV25-1, the J gene TRBJ1-2; a weak D match, TRBD1 (6 bases). The germline CDR1 and CDR2 sequences are MGHDK and SYGVNS. V lost 4 bases to trimming and J lost 4 bases, with 25 bases between them. The CDR3 has 18 residues. DNA of the CDR3: TGTGCCAGCAGTGGCCCCCTGGCCGGGGGGCAAGTAATCTATGGCTACACCTTC. As protein: CASSGPLAGGQVIYGYTF.

The chain employs TRBV5-1 and TRBJ2-1; a possible D gene is TRBD1 (6 bases). The ends were cut back, 2 bases at V and 5 bases at J, with 14 bases in the middle. The CDR3 is 15 residues long. Germline V CDR1 and CDR2: SGHRS, YFSETQ. CDR3 coding DNA: TGCGCCAGCAGCTTCATGACAGGTTCTGACAATGAGCAGTTCTTC. Translated, it gives CASSFMTGSDNEQFF.

V usage is TRBV4-1 and J usage is TRBJ1-1, with 7 bases aligning to TRBD1. From germline, CDR1 is MGHRA and CDR2 YSYEKL. The CDR3 length is 15 residues. Germline trimming cut 3 bases from V and 2 bases from J; bases unmatched to any gene: 6. The DNA of the CDR3 is TGCGCCAGCAGCCATGGAGACAGGGATAACACTGAAGCTTTCTTT. This translates into CASSHGDRDNTEAFF.

The chain has TRBV28 and TRBJ1-1; 9 nucleotides line up with TRBD1. Per germline, CDR1 MDHEN and CDR2 SYDVKM. The trim removed 3 bases at V and 1 base at J, leaving 6 bases unmatched. The CDR3 length is 16 residues. In DNA form, the CDR3 reads TGTGCCAGCAGTTTTATAGGACAGGGGAAGAACACTGAAGCTTTCTTT. Translated: CASSFIGQGKNTEAFF.

The chain combines TRBV2 with TRBJ2-5; D gene uncertain. There are 12 residues in the CDR3. The germline V gene encodes CDR1 SNHLY and CDR2 FYNNEI. V gave up 2 bases and J gave up 4 bases, with 5 bases separating them. CDR3 sequence: CASSENRETQYF. The CDR3 bases are TGTGCCAGCAGTGAAAACAGAGAGACCCAGTACTTC.

This clone was seen once. This chain connects TRBV4-3 to TRBJ2-5, with D tentatively TRBD1 (5 bases). Trimming left V 2 bases short and J 7 bases short, with 26 bases between. This CDR3 spans 18 amino acids. Germline lookup yields CDR1 LGHNA and CDR2 YSLEER. CDR3 in amino acids: CASSQPTYGRAKDGTQYF. DNA for the CDR3: TGCGCCAGCAGCCAACCTACATATGGCAGGGCTAAAGATGGGACCCAGTACTTC.

In its sample, this clone was seen a few times. The chain has TRBV6-4 and TRBJ2-2; 7 positions match TRBD1. Per the germline V gene, CDR1 is MRHNA and CDR2 is SNTAGT. The CDR3 sequence is 14 residues long. The V segment lost 2 bases and the J segment 7 bases; nucleotides outside the gene matches: 4. The CDR3 protein is CASSDEGASGELFF. The CDR3 DNA is TGTGCCAGCAGTGACGAGGGGGCTAGCGGGGAGCTGTTTTTT.

The V gene is TRBV18, the J gene TRBJ1-4; TRBD1 aligns across 8 bases. In germline, CDR1 is KGHSH, CDR2 LQKENI. The V segment lost 6 bases and the J segment 3 bases; nucleotides outside the gene matches: 6. This CDR3 spans 15 amino acids. The CDR3 nucleotides read TGTGCCAGCTCGTTCGACAGGGGAGCTAATGAAAAACTGTTTTTT. Its translation: CASSFDRGANEKLFF.

Only a few counts were recorded for this clone. The rearrangement joins TRBV5-4 to TRBJ2-3, with 10 bases that match TRBD2. The germline V gene encodes CDR1 SGHNT and CDR2 YYREEE (reference sequence). This CDR3 region has 17 residues. V gave up 2 bases and J gave up 0 bases; unmatched junction bases: 6. The chain's CDR3 is CASSFRTSGASTDTQYF. Here the CDR3 DNA reads TGTGCCAGCAGCTTTCGGACTAGCGGAGCTAGCACAGATACGCAGTATTTT.

The chain recombines TRBV6-5 with TRBJ1-1, with 7 bases fitting TRBD1. Unmatched junction bases numbered 7, after V lost 2 bases and J lost 1 base. The CDR3 extends over 16 amino acids. From germline, CDR1 is MNHEY and CDR2 SVGAGI. CDR3 sequence reads: CASSYHRGRANTEAFF. The CDR3, as DNA: TGTGCCAGCAGTTACCACAGGGGCCGGGCGAACACTGAAGCTTTCTTT.

The rearrangement joins TRBV30 to TRBJ2-7, with 11 bases lining up with TRBD1. Unmatched junction bases numbered 2, after V lost 0 bases and J lost 1 base. Germline V gene sequence: CDR1 GTSNPN, CDR2 SVGIG (reference sequence). The CDR3 sequence is 15 residues long. The CDR3 DNA is TGTGCCTGGAGTGTCGGACAGGGGGCTTCCTACGAGCAGTACTTC. Translated, it gives CAWSVGQGASYEQYF.

A note on this clone: The junction departs from germline at one end; a sequencing error may be responsible. The V gene is TRBV28, the J gene TRBJ1-1; no definite D call. Germline values: CDR1 MDHEN, CDR2 SYDVKM. The CDR3 contains 14 residues. CDR3 nucleotide sequence: TGTGCCAGCACCACTCCGGGTCCAAGTCCCCCCCCCGGGTTT. Amino acid sequence: CASTTPGPSPPPGF. The full variable domain, completed using reference TRBV28 and TRBJ1-1, is DVKVTQSSRYLVKRTGEKVFLECVQDMDHENMFWYRQDPGLGLRLIYFSYDVKMKEKGDIPEGYSVSREKKERFSLILESASTNQTSMYLCASTTPGPSPPPGFGQGTRLTVV.

The chain employs TRBV5-1 and TRBJ2-3; TRBD2 aligns across 7 bases. Germline V gives CDR1 SGHRS, CDR2 YFSETQ. After removal of 4 bases from V and 0 bases from J, the junction contained 11 bases not matched to a gene. CDR3 length equals 17 residues. CDR3 nucleotides: TGCGCCAGCAGCCTGGTGGTGGCGGGAGATAGCACAGATACGCAGTATTTT. This gives the protein CASSLVVAGDSTDTQYF.